The rows below give T cell receptor beta chains drawn from one sample of a study of blood T cell repertoires in COVID-19. The table came from immunoSEQ multiplex PCR; TCRdb's copy has only in-frame clones and leaves some out. This sample has approximately 140,000 clones; about 82% occur once, and the top ten carry about 3%. Material: peripheral blood. These receptor sequences come from a woman aged 40 to 50 with active or convalescent COVID-19. The CDR3 runs from the conserved cysteine through the conserved F or W. The D gene is left open where the match is weak. For some rows the clone size is stated as once, few or many, or as a class when expanded; others skip it.

.	TRBV10-2	TRBJ1-5	.	TGCGCCAGCAGTGAGTTTACCGCGATCGAGCCCCAGCATTTT	CASSEFTAIEPQHF
.	TRBV5-1	TRBJ1-1	.	TGCGCCAGCAGCTTGGTACCCGGACTTACGGGAGGAACTGAAGCTTTCTTT	CASSLVPGLTGGTEAFF
few	TRBV30	TRBJ1-4	.	TGTGCCTGGAGTTCCGGTGGAAAACTGTTTTTT	CAWSSGGKLFF
.	TRBV10-2	TRBJ2-7	TRBD1	TGCGCCAGCAGTGTCGGGACAGGGTCCTACGAGCAGTACTTC	CASSVGTGSYEQYF
.	TRBV30	TRBJ1-1	.	TGTGCCTGGAGCTTAGGGCCTGGGGGGACTGAAGCTTTCTTT	CAWSLGPGGTEAFF
.	TRBV7-2	TRBJ1-5	.	TGTGCCAGCAGCTTTGGAGAAGGTAGCAATCAGCCCCAGCATTTT	CASSFGEGSNQPQHF
.	TRBV21-1	TRBJ1-5	.	TGTGCCAGGTCCGGGATAAATAAGTCCAATCAGCCCCAGCATTTT	CARSGINKSNQPQHF
.	TRBV2	TRBJ2-5	.	TGTGCCAGCAGCCACCCGTCGATAGGCGGGCAAGAGACCCAGTACTTC	CASSHPSIGGQETQYF
.	TRBV7-2	TRBJ2-5	TRBD2	TGTGCCAGCAGCTTAGGGGCTAGCGGGAGCGCCGTCGAGACCCAGTACTTC	CASSLGASGSAVETQYF
few	TRBV27	TRBJ2-1	TRBD2	TGTGCCAGCTCCCCTAGCGGGGGTCTCCATGAGCAGTTCTTC	CASSPSGGLHEQFF
few	TRBV24-1	TRBJ2-3	.	TGTGCCACCAGTGGGTCGGGGAAAGATACGCAGTATTTT	CATSGSGKDTQYF
.	TRBV7-9	TRBJ2-7	TRBD1	TGTGCCAGCAGCTTAGGTGACAGGGGGCTGGTCGAGCAGTACTTC	CASSLGDRGLVEQYF
once	TRBV7-2	TRBJ2-3	TRBD1	TGTGCCAGCAGCAAGCGAACAGGGGGCACAGATACGCAGTATTTT	CASSKRTGGTDTQYF
.	TRBV28	TRBJ2-4	TRBD2	TGTGCCAGCACCACCCGGCGGCGGGGGGCGGTAGCCAAAAACATTCAGTACTTC	CASTTRRRGAVAKNIQYF
.	TRBV6-5	TRBJ1-1	.	TGTGCCAGCAGTTACTATCCGGTCGGTGAAGCTTTCTTT	CASSYYPVGEAFF
.	TRBV9	TRBJ2-1	TRBD2	TGTGCCAGCAGCTCCGTAGCGGGAGGCCACAATGAGCAGTTCTTC	CASSSVAGGHNEQFF
.	TRBV28	TRBJ2-2	.	TGTGCCAGCAGTTTACCGAGGGGGGAGCTGTTTTTT	CASSLPRGELFF
.	TRBV18	TRBJ1-2	TRBD1	TGTGCCAGCTCACCGGGGACAGGGGGACACTATGGCTACACCTTC	CASSPGTGGHYGYTF
.	TRBV7-7	TRBJ1-4	.	TGTGCTAGCAGCTTAGGACTTTGGAAGAATGAAAAACTGTTTTTT	CASSLGLWKNEKLFF
.	TRBV28	TRBJ1-5	.	TGTGCCAGCAGTCCCGAAAAACCCGCACGACAGAAGAGCAATCAGCCCCAGCATTTT	CASSPEKPARQKSNQPQHF
once	TRBV27	TRBJ1-1	TRBD1	TGTGCCAGCAGTTTGGACAGGGGGAACACTGAAGCTTTCTTT	CASSLDRGNTEAFF
.	TRBV9	TRBJ2-1	TRBD1	TGTGCCAGCAGCCCCCAAGGGACAGGATTATACAATGAGCAGTTCTTC	CASSPQGTGLYNEQFF
.	TRBV9	TRBJ1-6	TRBD1	TGTGCCAGCAGCGGACCTATCGGACAGGGAAATTCACCCCTCCACTTT	CASSGPIGQGNSPLHF
.	TRBV7-2	TRBJ1-1	.	TGTGCCAGCAGCTTCCGGGGGGGGAACACTGAAGCTTTCTTT	CASSFRGGNTEAFF
.	TRBV29-1	TRBJ1-2	.	TGCAGCGTGACCGACAGTTACGGTGGCTACACCTTC	CSVTDSYGGYTF
.	TRBV28	TRBJ2-7	.	TGTGCCAGCAGTTCCGCGTTCGAGCAGTACTTC	CASSSAFEQYF
.	TRBV2	TRBJ1-2	TRBD1	TGTGCCAGCAGCCGACAGGGGGCGGGCTATGGCTACACCTTC	CASSRQGAGYGYTF
.	TRBV5-1	TRBJ1-1	TRBD1	TGCGCCAGCAATAAGGGGACAGGGGTGAACACTGAAGCTTTCTTT	CASNKGTGVNTEAFF
.	TRBV2	TRBJ1-1	TRBD1	TGTGCCAGCTTAAGGACAGGGGGCGCCGCGGAAGCTTTCTTT	CASLRTGGAAEAFF
.	TRBV7-6	TRBJ1-1	.	TGTGCCAGCAGCACGCCCGGGTCCTTGAGGACTGAAGCTTTCTTT	CASSTPGSLRTEAFF
.	TRBV30	TRBJ1-2	.	TGTGCCTGGAGTCCCACCGGGACACCGAGGGCCTATGGCTACACCTTC	CAWSPTGTPRAYGYTF
.	TRBV20-1	TRBJ1-5	TRBD1	TGCAGTGCTAGTCTCGCAGGGGGAACCAATCAGCCCCAGCATTTT	CSASLAGGTNQPQHF
.	TRBV5-4	TRBJ1-3	.	TGTGCCAGCAGCTTTACTAGGGCGTCGGGTGGAAACACCATATATTTT	CASSFTRASGGNTIYF
few	TRBV5-6	TRBJ1-2	.	TGTGCCAGCAGCTCCATTCCCGACGACATAATTAACTATGGCTACACCTTC	CASSSIPDDIINYGYTF
.	TRBV27	TRBJ1-3	.	TGTGCCAGCAGCTCAGGGCACTCTGGAAACACCATATATTTT	CASSSGHSGNTIYF